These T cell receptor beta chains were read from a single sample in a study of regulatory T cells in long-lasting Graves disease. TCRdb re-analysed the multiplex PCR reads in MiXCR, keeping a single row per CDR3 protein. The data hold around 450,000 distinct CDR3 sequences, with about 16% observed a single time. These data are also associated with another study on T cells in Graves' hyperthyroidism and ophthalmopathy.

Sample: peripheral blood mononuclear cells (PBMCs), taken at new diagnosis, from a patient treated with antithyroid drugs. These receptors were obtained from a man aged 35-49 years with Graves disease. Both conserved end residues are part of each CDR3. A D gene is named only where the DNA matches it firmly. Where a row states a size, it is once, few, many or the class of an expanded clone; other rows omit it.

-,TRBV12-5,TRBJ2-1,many,CASGLGRERSEQFF,TGTGCTAGTGGTTTAGGACGGGAGAGGAGTGAGCAGTTCTTC
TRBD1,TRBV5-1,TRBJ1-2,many,CASSLAGDRAYGYTF,TGCGCCAGCAGCTTGGCCGGGGACAGGGCTTATGGCTACACCTTC
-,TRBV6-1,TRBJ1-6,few,CASSTDRGGKAPLHF,TGTGCCAGCAGCACCGATCGGGGGGGGAAGGCACCCCTCCACTTT
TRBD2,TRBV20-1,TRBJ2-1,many,CSARDRLVGGVEQFF,TGCAGTGCTAGAGATCGCCTAGTGGGAGGGGTTGAGCAGTTCTTC
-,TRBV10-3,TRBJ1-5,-,CAISSLESGDNQPQHF,TGTGCCATCAGTTCCCTCGAGTCAGGGGACAATCAGCCCCAGCATTTT
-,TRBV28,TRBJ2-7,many,CASRGRDNSYEQYF,TGTGCCAGCAGGGGCCGGGACAACTCCTACGAGCAGTACTTC
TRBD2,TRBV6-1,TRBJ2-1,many,CASTKGLAGGISSYNEQFF,TGTGCCAGCACCAAGGGGCTAGCGGGAGGCATAAGCTCCTACAATGAGCAGTTCTTC
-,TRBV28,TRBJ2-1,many,CASSRRDFPDEQFF,TGTGCCAGCAGCCGCCGGGACTTCCCGGATGAGCAGTTCTTC
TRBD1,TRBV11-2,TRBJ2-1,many,CASSAQGTGPNEQFF,TGTGCCAGCAGCGCACAAGGGACAGGGCCCAATGAGCAGTTCTTC
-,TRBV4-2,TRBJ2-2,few,CASSQENAGELFF,TGTGCCAGCAGCCAAGAGAATGCCGGGGAGCTGTTTTTT
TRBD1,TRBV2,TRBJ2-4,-,CASSEGQGRINIQYF,TGTGCCAGCAGTGAAGGACAGGGTAGGATAAACATTCAGTACTTC
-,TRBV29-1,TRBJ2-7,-,CSVEAARSYEQYF,TGCAGCGTTGAAGCGGCAAGGTCGTACGAGCAGTACTTC
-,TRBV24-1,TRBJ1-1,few,CATSDSGGEAFF,TGTGCCACCAGTGACTCGGGAGGGGAAGCTTTCTTT
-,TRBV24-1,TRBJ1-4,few,CATSDPRGGNEKLFF,TGTGCCACCAGTGACCCACGCGGCGGGAATGAAAAACTGTTTTTT
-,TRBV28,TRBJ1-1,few,CASTRATEAFF,TGTGCCAGCACGAGAGCCACTGAAGCTTTCTTT
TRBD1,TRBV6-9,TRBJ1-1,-,CASSYRDSTNTEAFF,TGTGCCAGCAGTTACCGGGACAGCACAAACACTGAAGCTTTCTTT
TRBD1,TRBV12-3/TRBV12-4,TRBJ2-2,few,CASSLVDRGPGELFF,TGTGCCAGCAGTTTAGTGGACAGGGGACCCGGGGAGCTGTTTTTT
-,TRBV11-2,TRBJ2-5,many,CASSLDPGPWPETQYF,TGTGCCAGCAGCTTAGATCCGGGACCTTGGCCAGAGACCCAGTACTTC
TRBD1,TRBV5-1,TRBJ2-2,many,CASSLSGQGARELFF,TGCGCCAGCAGCTTGTCGGGACAGGGGGCCCGGGAGCTGTTTTTT
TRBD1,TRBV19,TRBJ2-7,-,CASGTGRSYEQYF,TGTGCCAGTGGGACAGGGCGATCCTACGAGCAGTACTTC
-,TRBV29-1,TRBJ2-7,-,CSVDNRVGEQYF,TGCAGCGTTGATAACAGGGTAGGGGAGCAGTACTTC
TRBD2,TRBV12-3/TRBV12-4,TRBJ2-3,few,CANSGVTDTQYF,TGTGCCAATAGCGGGGTCACAGATACGCAGTATTTT
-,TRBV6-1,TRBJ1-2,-,CASSPLPYGYTF,TGTGCCAGCAGCCCCCTCCCCTATGGCTACACCTTC
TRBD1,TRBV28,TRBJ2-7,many,CASSLWDRAYF,TGTGCCAGCAGTTTATGGGACAGGGCCTACTTC
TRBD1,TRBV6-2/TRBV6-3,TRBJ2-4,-,CASTPDRGKNIQYF,TGTGCCAGCACTCCGGACAGGGGAAAAAACATTCAGTACTTC
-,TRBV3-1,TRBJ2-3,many,CASSQDQRFTDTQYF,TGTGCCAGCAGCCAAGATCAACGCTTCACAGATACGCAGTATTTT
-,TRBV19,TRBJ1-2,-,CASKPWGSYGYTF,TGTGCCAGTAAGCCCTGGGGGAGCTATGGCTACACCTTC
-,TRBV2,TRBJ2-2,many,CASRETNTGELFF,TGTGCCAGCAGAGAAACGAACACCGGGGAGCTGTTTTTT
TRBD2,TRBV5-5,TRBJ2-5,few,CASSPGGASGKETQYF,TGTGCCAGCAGCCCGGGGGGAGCTAGCGGGAAAGAGACCCAGTACTTC
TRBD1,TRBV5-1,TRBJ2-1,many,CASSSRQGEREQFF,TGCGCCAGCAGCTCTCGACAGGGTGAAAGGGAGCAGTTCTTC
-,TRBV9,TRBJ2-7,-,CASSRDAHSYEQYF,TGTGCCAGCAGCAGAGACGCCCACTCCTACGAGCAGTACTTC
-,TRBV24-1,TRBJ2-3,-,CATSASISPDTQYF,TGTGCCACCAGTGCGAGCATCAGCCCAGATACGCAGTATTTT
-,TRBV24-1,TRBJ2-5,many,CATSDTARGTQYF,TGTGCCACCAGTGACACGGCCCGGGGGACCCAGTACTTC
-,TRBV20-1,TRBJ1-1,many,CSARDGGAVNTEAFF,TGCAGTGCTAGAGATGGGGGGGCTGTGAACACTGAAGCTTTCTTT
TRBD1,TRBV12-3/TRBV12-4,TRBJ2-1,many,CASSLSRGRNEQFF,TGTGCCAGCAGTTTGAGCAGGGGGCGCAATGAGCAGTTCTTC
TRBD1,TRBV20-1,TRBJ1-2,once,CSARQGASDYGYTF,TGCAGTGCTAGACAGGGGGCTAGTGACTATGGCTACACCTTC
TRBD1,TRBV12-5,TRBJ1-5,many,CASGFGTGDGNQPQHF,TGTGCTAGTGGTTTCGGGACAGGTGATGGCAATCAGCCCCAGCATTTT
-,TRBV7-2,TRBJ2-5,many,CASSSGNRAQETQYF,TGTGCCAGCAGCAGCGGTAACAGGGCACAAGAGACCCAGTACTTC
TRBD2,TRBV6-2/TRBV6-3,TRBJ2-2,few,CASSSTSGNTGELFF,TGTGCCAGCAGTTCGACTAGCGGGAACACCGGGGAGCTGTTTTTT
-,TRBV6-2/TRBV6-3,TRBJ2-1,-,CASSYRGLAPNEQFF,TGTGCCAGCAGTTACAGGGGGCTAGCGCCCAATGAGCAGTTCTTC
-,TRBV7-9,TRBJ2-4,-,CASTPLAVVGNIQYF,TGTGCCAGCACCCCGCTTGCGGTGGTCGGAAACATTCAGTACTTC
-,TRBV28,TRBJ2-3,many,CASSLPTFTDTQYF,TGTGCCAGCAGTTTACCGACCTTCACAGATACGCAGTATTTT
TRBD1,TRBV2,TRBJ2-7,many,CASSGTGLEQYF,TGTGCCAGCAGTGGGACAGGGCTCGAGCAGTACTTC
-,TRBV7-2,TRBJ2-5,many,CASSFDSRVETQYF,TGTGCCAGCAGCTTCGACTCTAGGGTAGAGACCCAGTACTTC
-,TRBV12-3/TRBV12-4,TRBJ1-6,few,CASSYRVRNSPLHF,TGTGCCAGCAGCTACAGGGTCCGGAATTCACCCCTCCACTTT
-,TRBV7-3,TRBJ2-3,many,CASSYGTFTDTQYF,TGTGCCAGCAGCTACGGGACTTTCACAGATACGCAGTATTTT